Sequencing of this TCR beta chain was carried out in a study of cytomegalovirus exposure and HLA in healthy donors. Study outcomes and limitations: As a later analysis revealed, most CMV-associated TCR beta chains appeared HLA-restricted. Reported performance of the classifier showed diagnosis of cytomegalovirus status with high specificity and sensitivity.

On this clone: The target antigen is unknown.

Trimming removed 8 bases from V and 1 base from J; junction bases left unmatched: 16. The CDR3 covers 18 residues. Germline V lookup: CDR1 SNHLY, CDR2 FYNNEI. The PCR used 60 Vbeta and 13 Jbeta primers. Measured with immunoSEQ multiplex PCR; TCRdb has only the in-frame clones, and not every one. Of 100,000 to 150,000 clones listed, about 81% are singletons. V is TRBV2 and J is TRBJ2-2; 7 nucleotides line up with TRBD1. This clonotype was sampled from a young woman in good health and CMV-seronegative. Sequencing was done on a sample of PBMCs. Here the CDR3 reads CASEERNRGVVNTGELFF. In DNA, the CDR3 is TGTGCCAGCGAAGAAAGGAACAGGGGCGTCGTGAACACCGGGGAGCTGTTTTTT.